The 7 T cell receptor beta chains presented below share a single source sample, sequenced in a study of cytomegalovirus exposure and HLA in healthy donors. The data were produced by immunoSEQ multiplex PCR, yet TCRdb's version contains in-frame clones alone and is incomplete. The data show 150,000 to 200,000 clones, approximately 86% seen once. Sequencing input: PBMCs. The receptor set was obtained from a woman under 30 in good health and CMV-seronegative.

CDR3 in amino acids: CASSDRGQGEYPGELFF. The DNA for the CDR3 is TGTGCCAGCAGTGACAGGGGCCAGGGCGAGTATCCCGGGGAGCTGTTTTTT. The rearrangement links TRBV6-4 to TRBJ2-2, with D possibly TRBD1 on 5 matching bases. Germline V CDR1 and CDR2: MRHNA, SNTAGT. The CDR3 is 17 residues long. The germline V and J ends were trimmed by 2 bases and 6 bases, with 19 bases remaining between them.

This chain uses TRBV11-2 with TRBJ1-1; D is ambiguous. This CDR3 comprises 14 residues. The germline gives CDR1 SGHAT, CDR2 FQNNGV. Deletions cut 3 bases from V and 1 base from J, with 9 bases between. The CDR3 region is CASSFSASNTEAFF. As DNA, the CDR3 is TGTGCCAGCAGCTTCTCAGCGTCGAACACTGAAGCTTTCTTT.

The chain uses TRBV5-1 and TRBJ1-4; D perhaps matches TRBD1 (5 bases). This CDR3 has 14 amino acids. V lost 3 bases to trimming and J lost 5 bases, with 11 bases between them. In germline, CDR1 is SGHRS, CDR2 YFSETQ. The CDR3 nucleotides read TGCGCCAGCAGCTCGCCCAGGGAAAATGAAAAACTGTTTTTT. Protein: CASSSPRENEKLFF.

This rearrangement joins TRBV19 to TRBJ1-4; no clear D gene. The germline V gene encodes CDR1 LNHDA and CDR2 SQIVND (reference sequence). This CDR3 has 10 amino acids. V lost 5 bases and J 15 bases, leaving 10 bases between the germline ends. The CDR3 here is CASSSGGMFF. The CDR3 DNA is TGTGCCAGTAGTTCTGGAGGAATGTTTTTT.

This clone has more than one count but fewer than ten. This chain links TRBV12-5 with TRBJ1-1; D remains unclear. The ends were cut back, 0 bases at V and 7 bases at J, with 6 bases in the middle. Germline lookup yields CDR1 LGHNT and CDR2 FRNRAP. The CDR3 sequence is 12 residues long. Here the CDR3 DNA reads TGTGCTAGTGGTTTGGTACGGGATGAAGCTTTCTTT. It is translated as CASGLVRDEAFF.

The rearrangement uses TRBV30 and TRBJ1-4; the D is unclear. The CDR3 is 10 amino acids. Deletions cut 4 bases from V and 12 bases from J, with 9 bases between. CDR1 and CDR2 (germline): GTSNPN, SVGIG (reference sequence). For the CDR3, the DNA is TGTGCCTGGAAGGGAGTGGAACTGTTTTTT. It specifies CAWKGVELFF. Variable domain in full (rest from reference TRBV30 and TRBJ1-4): SQTIHQWPATLVQPVGSPLSLECTVEGTSNPNLYWYRQAAGRGLQLLFYSVGIGQISSEVPQNLSASRPQDRQFILSSKKLLLSDSGFYLCAWKGVELFFGSGTQLSVL.

The J gene is TRBJ2-1, the V gene TRBV29-1, with 9 bases lining up with TRBD2. This CDR3 region has 14 residues. Per germline, CDR1 SQVTM and CDR2 ANQGSEA. The V segment lost 1 base and the J segment 9 bases; nucleotides outside the gene matches: 7. The chain's CDR3 is CSVEGIAGAVEQFF. In DNA, the CDR3 is TGCAGCGTTGAAGGAATAGCGGGAGCGGTTGAGCAGTTCTTC.